The T cell receptor (beta chain) under discussion was sequenced for a study of blood T cells in healthy people across ages. The use of a sample-barcoded 5' primer and a J-beta primer mix characterized a second PCR of roughly 6 to 11 cycles. TCRdb analysed the 5' RACE reads with MiXCR anew, one entry per CDR3 protein. The table records 550,000 to 800,000 distinct CDR3 sequences, about 34% of them present only once. Whenever a sample was processed, at least 7 million PBMCs were isolated. Trimming pared 5 bases from V and 2 bases from J, leaving 10 bases between. The CDR3 has 14 residues. This clonotype was seen ten or more times.

J is TRBJ2-1 and V is TRBV12-3 or TRBV12-4; no definite D call. Material: blood. This TCR was recovered from an elderly woman in good health. CDR3 protein: CASSPRGPYNEQFF. CDR3 sequence (DNA): TGTGCCAGCAGTCCCAGAGGTCCCTACAATGAGCAGTTCTTC.